Described below is a single TCR beta chain sequence and its context. The data were taken from a study of blood T cell repertoires in COVID-19. Profiling relied on immunoSEQ multiplex PCR, and the TCRdb table lists in-frame clones only, not all of them. The data show roughly 29,000 clones, with 90% to 95% seen just once and 0.83% held by the top ten. Trimming pared 10 bases from V and 7 bases from J, leaving 17 bases between. CDR3 length: 14 amino acids. From germline, CDR1 is MNHEY and CDR2 SVGAGI. Sequencing was performed on peripheral blood. The J gene is TRBJ1-6, the V gene TRBV6-5; no clear D. This clonotype was sampled from a woman in her sixties or seventies with COVID-19, enrolled during active disease. This CDR3 is CATSRAMENSPLHF. The CDR3 DNA reads TGTGCCACTTCGAGGGCAATGGAGAATTCACCCCTCCACTTT.